This T cell receptor beta chain was recorded in a study of preoperative IRX-2 immunotherapy in early breast cancer. V was cut by 6 bases and J by 5 bases, with 13 bases left in between. The CDR3 is 13 amino acids. Treatment denoted: preoperative locoregional IRX-2 cytokine immunotherapy. This phase Ib study tested locoregional IRX-2 cytokine immunotherapy given before surgery. Sequencing used immunoSEQ multiplex PCR; TCRdb keeps in-frame clones, though not all of them. This table holds about 10,000 clones, 75% to 90% found once. The rearrangement links TRBV23-1 to TRBJ1-2; D unclear. TRBV23-1 carries the ORF label, with uncertain function. Sequencing was performed on lymph node tissue, taken before IRX-2 immunotherapy. This clonotype was sampled from a human donor with breast cancer. This CDR3 reads CASSQDRSYGYTF. Here the CDR3 DNA reads TGCGCCAGCAGCCAAGATCGGTCTTATGGCTACACCTTC.